This is a list of T cell receptor beta chains from one sample in a study of blood T cells in healthy people across ages. TCRdb called the 5' RACE reads again in MiXCR, with one record for every CDR3 protein. The sample shows 590,000 or so distinct CDR3 sequences, roughly 30% of them seen only once. The sample comprised blood. These TCRs come from a woman older than 75 in good health. The CDR3 runs from the conserved cysteine through the conserved F or W. A D gene is named only where the DNA matches it firmly. For some rows the clone size is stated as once, few or many, or as a class when expanded; others skip it.

.	TRBD2	TRBV20-1	TRBJ2-3	CSASELTSGITDTQYF	TGCAGTGCTAGCGAGCTGACTAGCGGGATCACAGATACGCAGTATTTT
.	TRBD2	TRBV7-9	TRBJ2-1	CASSFAGAYNEQFF	TGTGCCAGCAGCTTTGCGGGGGCCTACAATGAGCAGTTCTTC
.	.	TRBV5-6	TRBJ2-7	CASSLGPLVYF	TGTGCCAGCAGCTTGGGCCCCCTGGTGTACTTC
.	.	TRBV7-2	TRBJ2-7	CASSFPNSEQYF	TGTGCCAGCAGCTTCCCCAATTCCGAGCAGTACTTC
.	.	TRBV25-1	TRBJ1-4	CASSEFLGDGEKLFF	TGTGCCAGCAGTGAATTTCTGGGTGACGGTGAAAAACTGTTTTTT
.	.	TRBV4-1	TRBJ1-1	CASSRETGNTEAFF	TGCGCCAGCAGCCGAGAAACAGGGAACACTGAAGCTTTCTTT
once	.	TRBV27	TRBJ1-2	CASSLSRSHYGYTF	TGTGCCAGCAGTTTGAGCAGATCGCACTATGGCTACACCTTC
many	TRBD2	TRBV28	TRBJ2-7	CASSLAGGAPYEQYF	TGTGCCAGCAGTTTAGCGGGGGGAGCTCCCTACGAGCAGTACTTC
.	.	TRBV28	TRBJ1-2	CASSLGGAAYGYTF	TGTGCCAGCAGTTTAGGGGGTGCGGCCTATGGCTACACCTTC
.	.	TRBV29-1	TRBJ2-1	CSVEGANNEQFF	TGCAGCGTTGAAGGTGCAAACAATGAGCAGTTCTTC
many	.	TRBV20-1	TRBJ2-3	CSASSSTDTQYF	TGCAGTGCTTCATCTAGCACAGATACGCAGTATTTT
.	.	TRBV5-1	TRBJ2-3	CASSLGPINTDTRYF	TGCGCCAGCAGCCTAGGACCTATCAACACAGATACGCGGTATTTT
many	.	TRBV3-1	TRBJ1-2	CASRSSNNYGYTF	TGTGCCAGCCGATCCAGTAACAACTATGGCTACACCTTC
many	.	TRBV7-2	TRBJ1-2	CASSLDTNYGYTF	TGTGCCAGCAGCTTAGATACTAACTATGGCTACACCTTC
.	.	TRBV9	TRBJ1-1	CASSVLGGVEAFF	TGTGCCAGCAGCGTATTAGGCGGAGTGGAAGCTTTCTTT
many	TRBD2	TRBV10-3	TRBJ2-1	CAISDPSRLAASYNEQFF	TGTGCCATCAGTGACCCCTCCCGACTAGCGGCCTCCTACAATGAGCAGTTCTTC
many	TRBD1	TRBV5-1	TRBJ1-1	CASRDREKAATEAFF	TGCGCCAGCAGGGACAGGGAGAAAGCCGCCACTGAAGCTTTCTTT
few	.	TRBV6-1	TRBJ1-1	CASRVTAHMNTEAFF	TGTGCCAGCAGGGTGACAGCTCACATGAACACTGAAGCTTTCTTT
few	.	TRBV5-1	TRBJ1-6	CASSLSTRDSPLHF	TGCGCCAGCAGCTTGAGTACGAGGGACTCACCCCTCCACTTT
.	.	TRBV6-2/TRBV6-3	TRBJ2-2	CASSYSAQAGNTGELFF	TGTGCCAGCAGTTACTCGGCCCAGGCCGGTAACACCGGGGAGCTGTTTTTT
many	TRBD2	TRBV30	TRBJ2-5	CAWSSLAGETQYF	TGTGCCTGGAGTAGCCTAGCGGGGGAGACCCAGTACTTC
many	.	TRBV20-1	TRBJ2-5	CSARLVQETQYF	TGCAGTGCTAGACTAGTTCAAGAGACCCAGTACTTC
.	.	TRBV7-9	TRBJ2-7	CASSSTERYEQYF	TGTGCCAGCAGCTCGACAGAGCGCTACGAGCAGTACTTC
.	.	TRBV5-6	TRBJ1-2	CASSPSISGGRTF	TGTGCCAGCAGCCCCTCTATATCGGGGGGCCGCACCTTC